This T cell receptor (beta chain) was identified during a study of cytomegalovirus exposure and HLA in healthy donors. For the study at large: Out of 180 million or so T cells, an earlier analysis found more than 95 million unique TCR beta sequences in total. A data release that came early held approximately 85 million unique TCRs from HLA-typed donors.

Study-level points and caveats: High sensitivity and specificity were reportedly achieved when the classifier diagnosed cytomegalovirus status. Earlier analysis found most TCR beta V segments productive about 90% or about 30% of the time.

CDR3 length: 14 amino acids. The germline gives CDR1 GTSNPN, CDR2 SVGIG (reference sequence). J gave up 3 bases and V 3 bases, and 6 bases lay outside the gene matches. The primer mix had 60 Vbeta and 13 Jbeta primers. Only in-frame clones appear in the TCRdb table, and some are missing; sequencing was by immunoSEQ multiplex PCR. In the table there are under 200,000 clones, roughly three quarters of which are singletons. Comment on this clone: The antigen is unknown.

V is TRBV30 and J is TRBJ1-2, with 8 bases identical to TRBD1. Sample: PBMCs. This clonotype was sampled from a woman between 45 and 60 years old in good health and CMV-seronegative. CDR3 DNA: TGTGCCTGGAGCGACAGGGGCGGGGACTATGGCTACACCTTC. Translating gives CAWSDRGGDYGYTF.